This TCR beta chain was documented in a study of T cells after yellow fever vaccination. Study details: The authors prepared low-cell-number fractions using SMART-Seq v4 Ultra Low Input.

As to this clonotype: Its antigen is unidentified.

Template switching with 5'RACE generated the TCR cDNA and added a universal primer site and UMIs. One entry per CDR3 protein results from TCRdb running MiXCR on the 5' RACE reads. The top ten hold approximately 15% of the sample, which has around 530,000 distinct CDR3 sequences, less than 20% seen once. Study-wide points: Detected again after the booster were most primary-vaccination clones, at nearly 97% CD4 and 70% to 90% CD8. Contamination by abundant bulk-population clonotypes could be present in FACS-sorted repertoires.

This CDR3 is built from 15 residues. Germline V CDR1 and CDR2: SGDLS, YYNGEE. V lost 4 bases and J lost 0; bases outside the gene matches: 7. This TCR derives from a man younger than 30 who received the YFV17D yellow fever vaccine. J is TRBJ2-7 and V is TRBV9, with TRBD1 matching over 7 bases. The sequencing used PBMCs, collected about 5 days after the first yellow fever vaccination. The CDR3, as DNA: TGTGCCAGCAGCAAGGGACAGAGGAGCTCCTACGAGCAGTACTTC. Its protein product is CASSKGQRSSYEQYF.